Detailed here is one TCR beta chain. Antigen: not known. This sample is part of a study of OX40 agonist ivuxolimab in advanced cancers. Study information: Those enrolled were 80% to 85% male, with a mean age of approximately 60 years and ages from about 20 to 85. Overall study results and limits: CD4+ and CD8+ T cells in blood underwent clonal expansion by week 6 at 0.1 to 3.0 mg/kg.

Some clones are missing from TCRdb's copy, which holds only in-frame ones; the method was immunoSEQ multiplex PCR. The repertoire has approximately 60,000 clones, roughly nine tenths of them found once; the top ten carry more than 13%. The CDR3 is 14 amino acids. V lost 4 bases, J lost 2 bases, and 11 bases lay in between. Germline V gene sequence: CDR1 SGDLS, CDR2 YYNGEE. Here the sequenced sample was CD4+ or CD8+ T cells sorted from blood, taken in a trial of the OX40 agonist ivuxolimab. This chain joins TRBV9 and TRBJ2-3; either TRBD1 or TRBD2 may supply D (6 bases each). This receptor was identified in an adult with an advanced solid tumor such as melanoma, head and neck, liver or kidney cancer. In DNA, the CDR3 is TGTGCCAGCAGCCCCCGGGGGCTCACAGATACGCAGTATTTT. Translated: CASSPRGLTDTQYF.